One and the same sample provided the 14 T cell receptor beta chains below, sequenced in a study of response to subunit inactivated influenza vaccine. MiXCR was run by TCRdb on the RT-PCR reads, yielding one entry per CDR3 protein. The repertoire includes 700,000 to 900,000 distinct CDR3 sequences, approximately 21% of them detected once, and around 9.6% sits in the top ten. Source: PBMCs from blood, taken approximately 5 days after vaccination. The source of these receptors is a man aged 45-65 years who received an inactivated influenza vaccine.

The chain links TRBV7-8 to TRBJ1-5; 11 bases match TRBD1. Germline CDR1 is SGHVS and CDR2 is FQNEAQ. The J segment lost 4 bases and the V segment lost 4 bases, leaving 0 bases of the junction unmatched. The CDR3 is made up of 14 amino acids. The chain's CDR3 is CASSWDRGNQPQHF. CDR3 DNA: TGTGCCAGCAGCTGGGACAGGGGGAATCAGCCCCAGCATTTT.

The chain combines TRBV9 with TRBJ2-1, with 11 positions matching TRBD2. The junction had 10 bases not matched to a gene; V was cut back by 2 bases and J by 12 bases. From germline, CDR1 is SGDLS and CDR2 YYNGEE. The CDR3 is 15 amino acids. This CDR3 is CASSVRISGGEGQFF. CDR3 coding DNA: TGTGCCAGCAGCGTTCGGATTAGCGGGGGGGAAGGGCAGTTCTTC.

This sequence joins TRBV30 and TRBJ2-3; TRBD2 matches 8 bases. V shed 0 bases and J 4 bases; nucleotides not matched to a gene: 6. The CDR3 spans 15 residues. Per the germline V gene, CDR1 is GTSNPN and CDR2 is SVGIG (reference sequence). The CDR3 bases are TGTGCCTGGAGTGTACAAGCGGGAGCCTCAGATACGCAGTATTTT. Translating gives CAWSVQAGASDTQYF.

The rearrangement uses TRBV12-3 or TRBV12-4 and TRBJ1-2, with TRBD1 identical over 10 bases. The J segment lost 5 bases and the V segment lost 7 bases, leaving 7 bases of the junction unmatched. The CDR3 has 14 amino acids. CDR3 sequence: CASNRDRGLYGYTF. CDR3 bases: TGTGCCAGCAATCGCGACAGGGGGCTATATGGCTACACCTTC.

This clonotype has only a few counts. CDR3 DNA sequence: TGCAGTGCTAAGCGGGAGTGGTCCTACGAGCAGTACTTC. Translation gives CSAKREWSYEQYF. The chain links TRBV20-1 to TRBJ2-7; 8 nucleotides agree with TRBD2. This CDR3 has 13 residues. The J segment lost 1 base and the V segment lost 4 bases, leaving 3 bases of the junction unmatched. Germline V gives CDR1 DFQATT, CDR2 SNEGSKA (reference sequence).

This chain links TRBV28 with TRBJ1-4; 7 positions agree with TRBD1. The CDR3 consists of 12 residues. CDR1 and CDR2 from the germline V gene are MDHEN and SYDVKM. The V gene end was trimmed by 5 bases and the J gene end by 11 bases; junction bases not matched to a gene: 5. The CDR3 region is CASSPGTVKLFF. The CDR3 nucleotides read TGTGCCAGCAGTCCCGGGACAGTCAAACTGTTTTTT.

This clonotype showed up just a few times. The V gene is TRBV20-1, the J gene TRBJ2-3, with D maybe TRBD2 (6 bases). Germline CDR1 reads DFQATT; CDR2 reads SNEGSKA (reference sequence). Trimming removed 0 bases from V and 0 bases from J, with 13 bases in between. CDR3 size: 16 residues. Here the CDR3 reads CSAREESGLSTDTQYF. The CDR3 bases are TGCAGTGCTAGAGAGGAAAGCGGGCTAAGCACAGATACGCAGTATTTT.

CDR3 nucleotides: TGTGCCATCAGTGAGGGGGGGAGGGAGCTGTTTTTT. As protein: CAISEGGRELFF. The rearrangement links TRBV10-3 to TRBJ2-2; D possibly corresponds to TRBD2 (6 bases). Trimming took 2 bases from V and 9 from J, leaving 7 bases between them. Germline V gene data show CDR1 as ENHRY and CDR2 as SYGVKD. This CDR3 region has 12 residues.

This clonotype was found a few times. The chain is built from TRBV5-6 and TRBJ2-4; D is unresolved. Trimming left V 3 bases short and J 14 bases short, with 12 bases between. Germline-derived CDR1 and CDR2 are SGHDT and YYEEEE. The CDR3 consists of 11 residues. CDR3 nucleotide sequence: TGTGCCAGCAGCTCCGGCTCGACAAAGTACTTC. Its protein is CASSSGSTKYF. Combining the CDR3 with reference TRBV5-6 and TRBJ2-4 gives the whole variable domain DAGVTQSPTHLIKTRGQQVTLRCSPKSGHDTVSWYQQALGQGPQFIFQYYEEEERQRGNFPDRFSGHQFPNYSSELNVNALLLGDSALYLCASSSGSTKYFGAGTRLSVL.

This rearrangement joins TRBV4-1 to TRBJ2-1; 10 nucleotides line up with TRBD2. Germline trimming cut 6 bases from V and 0 bases from J; bases unmatched to any gene: 5. CDR3 length: 16 amino acids. Germline CDR1 and CDR2: MGHRA and YSYEKL. CDR3 residues: CASRIAGGSSYNEQFF. In nucleotides, the CDR3 is TGCGCCAGCAGAATAGCGGGAGGTTCCTCCTACAATGAGCAGTTCTTC.

CDR3 loop: CASSQDNRPNEKLFF. The CDR3 DNA reads as TGCGCCAGCAGCCAAGATAACAGGCCCAATGAAAAACTGTTTTTT. The chain carries TRBV4-1 and TRBJ1-4; tentatively, D is TRBD1 (5 bases). Trimming took off 0 bases at V and 5 bases at J, with 10 bases between the two ends. This CDR3 has 15 residues. In germline, CDR1 is MGHRA, CDR2 YSYEKL.

This chain links TRBV24-1 with TRBJ2-5, with TRBD2 matching 8 bases. CDR3 length equals 16 residues. Trimming removed 0 bases from V and 3 bases from J; junction bases left unmatched: 5. The germline gives CDR1 KGHDR, CDR2 SFDVKD. Here the CDR3 reads CATSDLPYSGEETQYF. The CDR3 bases are TGTGCCACCAGTGATTTGCCCTATAGCGGGGAAGAGACCCAGTACTTC.

The CDR3, as DNA: TGCAGTGCTAGTTCAGGTGCATTTGGGGATACGCAGTATTTT. This translates into CSASSGAFGDTQYF. This chain joins TRBV20-1 and TRBJ2-3; D ambiguous. Trimming stripped 3 bases from V and 6 bases from J, with 16 bases between. The CDR3 spans 14 residues. Germline-derived CDR1 and CDR2 are DFQATT and SNEGSKA (reference sequence).

The chain recombines TRBV5-6 with TRBJ2-4; the D is unclear. V was clipped by 1 base and J by 0 bases, with 8 bases between them. Germline loops: CDR1 SGHDT, CDR2 YYEEEE. The CDR3 has 15 residues. The CDR3 spells CASSLMSIAKNIQYF. CDR3 nucleotide sequence: TGTGCCAGCAGCTTGATGAGTATAGCCAAAAACATTCAGTACTTC.